The 3 T cell receptor beta chains in this list originate from one sample, sequenced in a study of CD8 T cells in Susac syndrome. Reverse transcription of about 0.5 to 1 ug RNA was performed with random hexamers. TCRdb reprocessed the immunoSEQ multiplex PCR reads with MiXCR, giving one entry per CDR3 protein. The repertoire consists of under 200,000 distinct CDR3 sequences, with about 91% occurring once and the leading ten covering 0.065% to 0.085%. Sequenced input: CD4+ T cells from PBMCs. These receptors were obtained from a human donor in good health.

The V call is TRBV6-2 or TRBV6-3, the J call TRBJ2-3; TRBD2 agrees at 9 bases. This CDR3 spans 14 amino acids. Per the germline V gene, CDR1 is MNHEY and CDR2 is SVGEGT. V lost 6 bases to trimming and J lost 1 base; unmatched junction nucleotides: 2. DNA of the CDR3: TGTGCCAGCAGAATAGCGGGAGGCACAGATACGCAGTATTTT. It codes for CASRIAGGTDTQYF.

The gene calls are TRBV10-3 and TRBJ1-1; no clear D. The germline V gene has CDR1 ENHRY and CDR2 SYGVKD. The CDR3 consists of 13 residues. With 4 bases removed from V and 3 bases from J, the gap between germline ends came to 9 bases. DNA of the CDR3: TGTGCCATCAGTGGTCGGAGGGACACTGAAGCTTTCTTT. This codes for CAISGRRDTEAFF.

V usage is TRBV30 and J usage is TRBJ2-3, with 9 bases identical to TRBD2. Germline CDR1 and CDR2: GTSNPN and SVGIG (reference sequence). There are 14 residues in the CDR3. The V and J ends lost 2 bases and 4 bases, in that order; junction bases with no gene match: 4. CDR3 residues: CAWSLSGGPDTQYF. CDR3 coding DNA: TGTGCCTGGAGTTTAAGCGGGGGGCCAGATACGCAGTATTTT.